Presented here are 8 T cell receptor beta chains from one specimen sequenced in a study of blood T cell repertoires in COVID-19. Sequencing was performed with immunoSEQ multiplex PCR; in TCRdb, only in-frame clones are kept and a portion is missing. The table includes about 91,000 clones, more than 75% detected once. Input material: peripheral blood. The receptors come from a woman older than 75 with active COVID-19.

The J gene is TRBJ1-2, the V gene TRBV28, with D maybe TRBD1 (5 bases). The CDR3 length is 14 residues. The ends were cut back, 4 bases at V and 4 bases at J, with 13 bases in the middle. Germline V gives CDR1 MDHEN, CDR2 SYDVKM. CDR3 DNA: TGTGCCAGCAGTTCCTCATCAGGGTCCTATGGCTACACCTTC. Translation: CASSSSSGSYGYTF.

The chain recombines TRBV5-6 with TRBJ1-4; a possible D gene is TRBD1 (5 bases). The germline V gene has CDR1 SGHDT and CDR2 YYEEEE. This CDR3 is built from 15 residues. The V end was cut by 0 bases, the J end by 5 bases, with 11 bases between. CDR3 in amino acids: CASSLVGKGNEKLFF. DNA of the CDR3: TGTGCCAGCAGCTTGGTTGGTAAGGGGAATGAAAAACTGTTTTTT.

The chain carries TRBV15 and TRBJ1-4; TRBD1 matches at 8 bases. Trimming at V came to 4 bases and at J to 8 bases, leaving 9 bases not matched to a gene. CDR1 is LNHNV, CDR2 YYDKDF, per germline (reference sequence). The CDR3 is 15 residues long. The CDR3 DNA follows: TGTGCCACCAGCAACCGGCAGGGGGCGCGGGAAAAACTGTTTTTT. The encoded protein is CATSNRQGAREKLFF.

The rearrangement uses TRBV7-3 and TRBJ1-6; 9 nucleotides agree with TRBD1. CDR1 and CDR2 from the germline V gene are SGHTA and FQGTGA. CDR3 length: 16 amino acids. The V and J ends lost 3 bases and 10 bases, in that order; junction bases with no gene match: 10. CDR3 bases: TGTGCCAGCAGCTTTGGTCAACAGGGGGCAGGCTCACCCCTCCACTTT. Residues: CASSFGQQGAGSPLHF. The whole variable domain, filled in from reference TRBV7-3 and TRBJ1-6, reads GAGVSQTPSNKVTEKGKYVELRCDPISGHTALYWYRQSLGQGPEFLIYFQGTGAADDSGLPNDRFFAVRPEGSVSTLKIQRTERGDSAVYLCASSFGQQGAGSPLHFGNGTRLTVT.

The chain uses TRBV28 and TRBJ2-1, with D possibly matching TRBD2 (6 bases). V lost 6 bases to trimming and J lost 8 bases, with 26 bases between them. The CDR3 has 17 amino acids. The germline V gene encodes CDR1 MDHEN and CDR2 SYDVKM. In DNA, the CDR3 is TGTGCCAGCAGCCCCGGCCTGACTAGTCTCAGTGCCGATGAGCAGTTCTTC. Encoded protein: CASSPGLTSLSADEQFF.

The rearrangement joins TRBV7-9 to TRBJ2-1, with 7 bases aligning to TRBD2. V lost 3 bases, J lost 0 bases, and 8 bases stayed unmatched. From germline, CDR1 is SEHNR and CDR2 FQNEAQ (reference sequence). The CDR3 is made up of 17 amino acids. The CDR3 here is CASSFPSGGSSYNEQFF. CDR3 DNA: TGTGCCAGCAGCTTCCCATCGGGCGGGAGCTCCTACAATGAGCAGTTCTTC. Full variable domain (remainder filled in from reference TRBV7-9 and TRBJ2-1): DTGVSQNPRHKITKRGQNVTFRCDPISEHNRLYWYRQTLGQGPEFLTYFQNEAQLEKSRLLSDRFSAERPKGSFSTLEIQRTEQGDSAMYLCASSFPSGGSSYNEQFFGPGTRLTVL.

The V and J genes are TRBV16 and TRBJ2-1; 12 bases align to TRBD2. There are 16 residues in the CDR3. Germline V gene lookup returns CDR1 KGHSY and CDR2 FQNENV. Unmatched junction bases numbered 5, after V lost 4 bases and J lost 4 bases. DNA of the CDR3: TGTGCCAGCAGCCCCAGGACTAGCGGGAAGTACAATGAGCAGTTCTTC. Translating it yields CASSPRTSGKYNEQFF.

The rearrangement joins TRBV2 to TRBJ2-1; no clear D. Germline CDR1 SNHLY, CDR2 FYNNEI. CDR3 length equals 11 residues. V lost 7 bases to trimming and J lost 3 bases, with 4 bases between them. The DNA for the CDR3 is TGTGCCAGCACCGGCTACAATGAGCAGTTCTTC. This codes for CASTGYNEQFF.